A selection of T cell receptor beta chains follows, all from one sample in a study of CD8 T cells in Susac syndrome. A single record per CDR3 protein comes from TCRdb applying MiXCR to the immunoSEQ multiplex PCR reads. This sample yields around 170,000 distinct CDR3 sequences, of which around 96% are seen a single time; 0.16% belongs to the top ten. The sequenced sample was CD8+ T cells from PBMCs. These receptors came from a human donor with multiple sclerosis. Both conserved end residues are part of each CDR3. The D gene is left open where the match is weak. Size is stated for part of the rows, as once, few or many counts, or as a class when the clone is expanded.

V gene,J gene,D gene,clone size,CDR3 DNA,CDR3 protein
TRBV5-1,TRBJ2-7,TRBD2,-,TGCGCCAGCAGCTTGATCAGCGGGCTAGCGGGAACCTACGAGCAGTACTTC,CASSLISGLAGTYEQYF
TRBV9,TRBJ2-3,-,-,TGTGCCAGCAGCACCGCATCTGATACGCAGTATTTT,CASSTASDTQYF
TRBV2,TRBJ1-2,-,-,TGTGCCAGCAGTGAGATTCGGGGAAACTATGGCTACACCTTC,CASSEIRGNYGYTF
TRBV3-1,TRBJ2-4,-,-,TGTGCCAGCAGCCAAGACAGGGAGGACATTCAGTACTTC,CASSQDREDIQYF
TRBV6-4,TRBJ1-5,-,-,TGTGCCAGCAGTGAAGACGACAATCAGCCCCAGCATTTT,CASSEDDNQPQHF
TRBV4-1,TRBJ2-1,TRBD2,-,TGCGCCAGCAGCCTCCTACCCGGGACTAGCGTCGATGAGCAGTTCTTC,CASSLLPGTSVDEQFF
TRBV7-9,TRBJ1-2,TRBD1,-,TGTGCCAGCATCAAAGGGGGGACAGAATTCCCCTATGGCTACACCTTC,CASIKGGTEFPYGYTF
TRBV3-1,TRBJ2-5,TRBD1,-,TGTGCCAGCAGCCTTTATAGGGACAGTCGAGAGACCCAGTACTTC,CASSLYRDSRETQYF
TRBV20-1,TRBJ1-2,-,-,TGCAGTGCTAGGGGGCCTACGGAAAATGGCTACACCTTC,CSARGPTENGYTF
TRBV6-5,TRBJ2-7,-,-,TGTGCCAGCCGGGACTCCGCAGGGGAGAGGGAGCAGTACTTC,CASRDSAGEREQYF
TRBV12-3/TRBV12-4,TRBJ2-1,TRBD2,-,TGTGCCAGCAGGGGCGGAGCGGGGGCTTACAATGAGCAGTTCTTC,CASRGGAGAYNEQFF
TRBV3-1,TRBJ2-1,-,few,TGTGCCAGCAGCCCAGGGGGGGGACCGAGCACATACAATGAGCAGTTCTTC,CASSPGGGPSTYNEQFF
TRBV9,TRBJ1-2,-,-,TGTGCCAGCAGCGTAGGCAGAAAGAATGGCTACACCTTC,CASSVGRKNGYTF
TRBV29-1,TRBJ1-1,TRBD1,-,TGCAGCGGACAGGGTTTCGACACTGAAGCTTTCTTT,CSGQGFDTEAFF
TRBV28,TRBJ2-7,-,-,TGTGCCAGCAGTTACTACAGCTCCTACGAGCAGTACTTC,CASSYYSSYEQYF
TRBV3-1,TRBJ2-1,-,-,TGTGCCAGCAGACTACGGGAGAACAATGAGCAGTTCTTC,CASRLRENNEQFF
TRBV7-6,TRBJ2-3,TRBD2,-,TGTGCCAGCAGCGCTGAGCGGGGGCGGGGTACGCAGTATTTT,CASSAERGRGTQYF
TRBV29-1,TRBJ1-4,-,-,TGCACCTCCCGGTGGTCCCGAACTAATGAAAAACTGTTTTTT,CTSRWSRTNEKLFF
TRBV3-1,TRBJ2-1,-,-,TGTGCCAGCAGCCAAGATTGGTGGGGGAATGAGCAGTTCTTC,CASSQDWWGNEQFF
TRBV12-3/TRBV12-4,TRBJ2-1,-,-,TGTGCCAGCAGTTATAGCGGACCCTACAATGAGCAGTTCTTC,CASSYSGPYNEQFF
TRBV20-1,TRBJ2-4,-,-,TGCAGTGCTAGACGTTGGGGGAGAGCCAAAAACATTCAGTACTTC,CSARRWGRAKNIQYF
TRBV9,TRBJ2-1,-,-,TGTGCTAGCGGACAGGTCAATGAGCAGTTCTTC,CASGQVNEQFF